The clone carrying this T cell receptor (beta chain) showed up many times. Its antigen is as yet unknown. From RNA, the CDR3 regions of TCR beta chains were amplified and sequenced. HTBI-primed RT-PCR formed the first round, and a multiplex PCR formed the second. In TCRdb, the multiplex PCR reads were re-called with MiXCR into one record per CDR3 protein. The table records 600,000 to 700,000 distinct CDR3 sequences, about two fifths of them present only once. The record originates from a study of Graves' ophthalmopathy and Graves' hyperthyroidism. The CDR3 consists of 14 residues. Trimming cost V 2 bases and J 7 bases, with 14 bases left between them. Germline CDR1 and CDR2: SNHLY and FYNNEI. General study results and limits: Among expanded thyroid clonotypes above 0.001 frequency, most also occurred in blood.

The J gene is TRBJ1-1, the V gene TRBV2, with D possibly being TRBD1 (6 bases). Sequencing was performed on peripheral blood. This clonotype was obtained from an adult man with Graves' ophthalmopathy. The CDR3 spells CASSEIGRGIEAFF. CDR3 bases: TGTGCCAGCAGTGAAATAGGCAGGGGCATTGAAGCTTTCTTT. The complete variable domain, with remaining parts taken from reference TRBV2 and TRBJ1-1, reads EPEVTQTPSHQVTQMGQEVILRCVPISNHLYFYWYRQILGQKVEFLVSFYNNEISEKSEIFDDQFSVERPDGSNFTLKIRSTKLEDSAMYFCASSEIGRGIEAFFGQGTRLTVV.